Listed below are T cell receptor beta chains from one sample, sequenced in a study of blood T cell repertoires in COVID-19. Assay used: immunoSEQ multiplex PCR; TCRdb lists only in-frame clones, some missing. The sample lists 100,000 to 150,000 clones, under 95% seen once, with about 4% in the top ten. The specimen was peripheral blood. Every receptor here comes from a man in his fifties or sixties with active COVID-19. Both conserved end residues are part of each CDR3. The order of the fields is CDR3 protein, CDR3 DNA, CDR3 length, V gene, D gene, clone size, J gene. A D gene is named only where the DNA matches it firmly. Expanded clones get a size class; other rows say once, few or many, or leave the size out.

CASSQGLAEGMNIQYF,TGCGCCAGCAGCCAGGGGCTCGCGGAGGGCATGAACATTCAGTACTTC,16,TRBV4-1,NA,NA,TRBJ2-4
CASSLTGTVTGELFF,TGTGCCAGCAGCTTAACAGGGACGGTTACCGGGGAGCTGTTTTTT,15,TRBV7-9,NA,NA,TRBJ2-2
CASSRDTTNTEAFF,TGTGCCAGCAGCAGGGACACGACGAACACTGAAGCTTTCTTT,14,TRBV5-4,NA,few,TRBJ1-1
CASSAGVYGYTF,TGCGCCAGCAGCGCAGGGGTTTATGGCTACACCTTC,12,TRBV4-1,NA,NA,TRBJ1-2
CASSVGGVGNQPQHF,TGTGCCAGCAGTGTCGGGGGGGTTGGCAATCAGCCCCAGCATTTT,15,TRBV2,NA,NA,TRBJ1-5
CAWGYGWDQPQHF,TGTGCCTGGGGATACGGGTGGGATCAGCCCCAGCATTTT,13,TRBV30,NA,NA,TRBJ1-5
CASAGAANEKLFF,TGTGCCTCCGCAGGGGCGGCTAATGAAAAACTGTTTTTT,13,TRBV11-3,NA,NA,TRBJ1-4
CASSLPSRMNTEAFF,TGTGCCAGCAGCCTCCCCTCGCGAATGAACACTGAAGCTTTCTTT,15,TRBV11-2,NA,NA,TRBJ1-1
CASSPPGGYGYTF,TGTGCCAGCTCCCCCCCAGGGGGCTATGGCTACACCTTC,13,TRBV19,TRBD1,NA,TRBJ1-2
CASSLIAGASDTQYF,TGTGCCAGCAGCTTAATAGCGGGAGCCTCAGATACGCAGTATTTT,15,TRBV7-9,TRBD2,NA,TRBJ2-3
CASSQLTDNSPLHF,TGTGCCAGCAGCCAGCTTACAGATAATTCACCCCTCCACTTT,14,TRBV9,NA,NA,TRBJ1-6
CATSGLAGVTDTQYF,TGTGCCACGAGCGGACTAGCGGGAGTGACGGATACGCAGTATTTT,15,TRBV24-1,TRBD2,NA,TRBJ2-3
CASKRGQRGNQPQHF,TGTGCCAGCAAAAGGGGGCAGCGTGGGAATCAGCCCCAGCATTTT,15,TRBV6-5,TRBD1,NA,TRBJ1-5
CASSLGRLAGGLSETQYF,TGTGCCAGCAGCTTAGGGAGACTAGCGGGGGGGCTTTCGGAGACCCAGTACTTC,18,TRBV7-7,TRBD2,NA,TRBJ2-5
CASGDRGLYNEQFF,TGTGCCAGCGGCGACAGGGGTCTCTACAATGAGCAGTTCTTC,14,TRBV27,TRBD1,NA,TRBJ2-1
CAWSPSFEAFF,TGTGCCTGGAGTCCGAGCTTTGAAGCTTTCTTT,11,TRBV30,NA,NA,TRBJ1-1
CASSRTSGTGGDTGELFF,TGTGCCAGCAGCCGTACCTCCGGGACAGGGGGAGACACCGGGGAGCTGTTTTTT,18,TRBV4-2,TRBD1,NA,TRBJ2-2
CASSQGMGTSIYF,TGTGCCAGCAGTCAGGGAATGGGGACTTCCATATACTTC,13,TRBV18,NA,NA,TRBJ2-5
CASSVQGNSPLHF,TGTGCCAGCAGCGTACAGGGGAATTCACCCCTCCACTTT,13,TRBV9,NA,few,TRBJ1-6
CASGVGVNTEAFF,TGTGCCAGCGGGGTGGGAGTAAACACTGAAGCTTTCTTT,13,TRBV2,NA,NA,TRBJ1-1
CASSFRGLGNTEAFF,TGTGCCAGCAGCTTCAGGGGGCTAGGGAACACTGAAGCTTTCTTT,15,TRBV7-3,TRBD1,NA,TRBJ1-1
CASSSTSSGWTQYF,TGTGCCAGCAGCTCAACCTCCTCCGGGTGGACCCAGTACTTC,14,TRBV5-6,NA,NA,TRBJ2-5
CASSEGGGQAGSTLHF,TGCGCCAGCAGCGAGGGGGGAGGGCAGGCCGGATCTACCCTCCACTTT,16,TRBV5-1,NA,NA,TRBJ1-6
CASSWGGTLNTEAFF,TGTGCCAGCAGCTGGGGAGGCACCCTGAACACTGAAGCTTTCTTT,15,TRBV5-5,NA,NA,TRBJ1-1
CASSFPGSNTEAFF,TGTGCCAGCAGTTTCCCAGGGTCCAACACTGAAGCTTTCTTT,14,TRBV27,NA,NA,TRBJ1-1
CASSLVSGGLTDTQYF,TGTGCCAGCAGCTTAGTTTCGGGGGGCCTCACAGATACGCAGTATTTT,16,TRBV11-2,NA,NA,TRBJ2-3
CASSETTSGGRTDTQYF,TGTGCCAGCAGTGAAACGACTAGCGGGGGACGCACAGATACGCAGTATTTT,17,TRBV6-1,TRBD2,once,TRBJ2-3
CASRRTGNQPQHF,TGTGCCAGCAGGAGGACAGGGAATCAGCCCCAGCATTTT,13,TRBV2,TRBD1,NA,TRBJ1-5
CASSQASSEVPGELFF,TGCGCCAGCAGCCAAGCGAGTAGCGAGGTACCCGGGGAGCTGTTTTTT,16,TRBV4-1,NA,NA,TRBJ2-2
CASSVGGLAVGDTQYF,TGTGCCAGCAGTGTGGGGGGACTAGCGGTCGGAGATACGCAGTATTTT,16,TRBV6-1,TRBD2,NA,TRBJ2-3
CASSPRGGTSTDTQYF,TGTGCCAGCTCACCACGGGGGGGAACTAGCACAGATACGCAGTATTTT,16,TRBV18,TRBD2,NA,TRBJ2-3
CASSFRPYSNQPQHF,TGTGCCAGCAGCTTCAGGCCGTATAGCAATCAGCCCCAGCATTTT,15,TRBV7-2,NA,NA,TRBJ1-5
CASSAGTGSNQPQHF,TGTGCCAGCAGTGCGGGGACAGGGAGCAATCAGCCCCAGCATTTT,15,TRBV25-1,TRBD1,NA,TRBJ1-5
CASTGTGGETQYF,TGTGCCAGCACGGGGACAGGGGGGGAGACCCAGTACTTC,13,TRBV19,TRBD1,NA,TRBJ2-5
CASSPGGGGLSTDTQYF,TGTGCCAGTAGTCCGGGGGGCGGGGGCCTTAGCACAGATACGCAGTATTTT,17,TRBV19,NA,NA,TRBJ2-3
CASISRTGVNSPLHF,TGTGCCAGCATCTCCCGGACAGGGGTTAATTCACCCCTCCACTTT,15,TRBV6-5,TRBD1,once,TRBJ1-6